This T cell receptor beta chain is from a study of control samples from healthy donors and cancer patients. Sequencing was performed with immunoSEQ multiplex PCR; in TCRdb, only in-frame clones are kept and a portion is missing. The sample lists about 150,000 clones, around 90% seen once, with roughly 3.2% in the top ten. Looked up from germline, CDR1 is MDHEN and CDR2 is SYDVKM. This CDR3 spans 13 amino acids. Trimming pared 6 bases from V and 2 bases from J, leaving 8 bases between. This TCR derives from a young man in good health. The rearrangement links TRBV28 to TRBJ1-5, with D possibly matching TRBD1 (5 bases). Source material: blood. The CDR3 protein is CASSRGGNQPQHF. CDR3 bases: TGTGCCAGCAGCCGGGGGGGCAATCAGCCCCAGCATTTT.